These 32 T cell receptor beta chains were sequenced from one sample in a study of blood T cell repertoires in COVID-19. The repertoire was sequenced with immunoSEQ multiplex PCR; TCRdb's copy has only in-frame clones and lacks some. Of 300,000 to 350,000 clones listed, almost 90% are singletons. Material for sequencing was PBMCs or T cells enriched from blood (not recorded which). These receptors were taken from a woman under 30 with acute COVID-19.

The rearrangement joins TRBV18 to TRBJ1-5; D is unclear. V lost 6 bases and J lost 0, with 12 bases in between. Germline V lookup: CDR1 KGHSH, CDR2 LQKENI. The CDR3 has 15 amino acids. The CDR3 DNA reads TGTGCCAGCTCCCCAACGGAGGGTAGCAATCAGCCCCAGCATTTT. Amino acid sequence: CASSPTEGSNQPQHF.

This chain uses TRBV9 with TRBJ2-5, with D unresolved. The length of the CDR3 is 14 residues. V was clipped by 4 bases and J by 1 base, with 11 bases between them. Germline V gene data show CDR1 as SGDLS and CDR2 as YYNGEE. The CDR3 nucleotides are TGTGCCAGCAGCCCCATGAGTCCCCAAGAGACCCAGTACTTC. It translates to CASSPMSPQETQYF.

The DNA for the CDR3 is TGTGCCAGCAGCTTAACAGGGTTCGGTGAGCAGTACTTC. Its protein product is CASSLTGFGEQYF. The chain is built from TRBV7-9 and TRBJ2-7; possibly TRBD1 for D (6 bases). This CDR3 spans 13 amino acids. Trimming pared 2 bases from V and 7 bases from J, leaving 12 bases between. Germline V CDR1 and CDR2: SEHNR, FQNEAQ (reference sequence).

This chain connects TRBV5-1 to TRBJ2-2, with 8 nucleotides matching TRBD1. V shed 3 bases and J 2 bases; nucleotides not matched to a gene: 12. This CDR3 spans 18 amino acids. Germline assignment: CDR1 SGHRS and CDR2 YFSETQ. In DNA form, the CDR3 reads TGCGCCAGCAGCTCTACGATTCCGGGACAGGTTAACACCGGGGAGCTGTTTTTT. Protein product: CASSSTIPGQVNTGELFF.

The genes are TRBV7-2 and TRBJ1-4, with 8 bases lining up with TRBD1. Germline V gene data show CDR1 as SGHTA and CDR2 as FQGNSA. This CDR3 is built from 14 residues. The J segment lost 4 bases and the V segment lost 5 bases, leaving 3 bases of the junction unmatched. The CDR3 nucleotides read TGTGCCAGCAGCGTGGGACAGGATAATGAAAAACTGTTTTTT. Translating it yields CASSVGQDNEKLFF.

The CDR3 nucleotides are TGTGCCAGCAGAGAGACAGGGGTTCGGGTACCTTATGGCTACACCTTC. Translated, it gives CASRETGVRVPYGYTF. The V gene is TRBV2, the J gene TRBJ1-2; 8 bases are shared with TRBD1. CDR3 length equals 16 residues. Trimming cost V 6 bases and J 5 bases; bases outside gene matches: 14. Per germline, CDR1 SNHLY and CDR2 FYNNEI.

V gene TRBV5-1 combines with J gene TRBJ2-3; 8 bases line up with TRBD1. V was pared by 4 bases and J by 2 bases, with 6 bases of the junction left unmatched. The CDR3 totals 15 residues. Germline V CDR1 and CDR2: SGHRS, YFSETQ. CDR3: CASSPRTGTTDTQYF. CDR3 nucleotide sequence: TGCGCCAGCAGCCCCCGGACAGGGACCACAGATACGCAGTATTTT.

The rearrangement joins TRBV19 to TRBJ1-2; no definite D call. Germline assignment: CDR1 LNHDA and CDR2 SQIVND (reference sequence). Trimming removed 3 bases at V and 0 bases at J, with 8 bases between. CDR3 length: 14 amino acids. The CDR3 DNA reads TGTGCCAGTAGTATGGTCAGTACTAACTATGGCTACACCTTC. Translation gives CASSMVSTNYGYTF.

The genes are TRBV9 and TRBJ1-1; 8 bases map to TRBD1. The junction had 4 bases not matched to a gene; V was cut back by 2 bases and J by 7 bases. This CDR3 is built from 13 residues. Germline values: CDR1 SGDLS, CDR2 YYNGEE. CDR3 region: CASSVSGTGEAFF. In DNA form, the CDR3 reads TGTGCCAGCAGCGTGTCAGGGACAGGTGAAGCTTTCTTT.

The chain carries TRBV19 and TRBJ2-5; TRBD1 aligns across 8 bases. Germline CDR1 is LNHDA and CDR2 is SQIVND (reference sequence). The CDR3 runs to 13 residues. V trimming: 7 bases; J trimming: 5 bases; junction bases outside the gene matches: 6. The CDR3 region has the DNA TGTGCCAGTACCCCGACAGGGGTCGAGACCCAGTACTTC. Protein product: CASTPTGVETQYF.

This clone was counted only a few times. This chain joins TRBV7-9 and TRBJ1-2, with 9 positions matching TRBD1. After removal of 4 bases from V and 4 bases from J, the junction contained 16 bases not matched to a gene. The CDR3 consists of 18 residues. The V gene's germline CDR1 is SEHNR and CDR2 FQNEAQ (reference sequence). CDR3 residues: CASSSGSVGTGTGYGYTF. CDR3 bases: TGTGCCAGCAGCTCCGGTTCCGTGGGGACAGGGACGGGCTATGGCTACACCTTC.

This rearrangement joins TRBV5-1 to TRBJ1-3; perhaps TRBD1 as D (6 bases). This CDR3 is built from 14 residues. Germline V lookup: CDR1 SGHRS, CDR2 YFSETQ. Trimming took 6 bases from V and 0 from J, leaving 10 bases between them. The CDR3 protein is CASTDRSSGNTIYF. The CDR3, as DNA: TGCGCCAGCACAGACAGGAGCTCTGGAAACACCATATATTTT.

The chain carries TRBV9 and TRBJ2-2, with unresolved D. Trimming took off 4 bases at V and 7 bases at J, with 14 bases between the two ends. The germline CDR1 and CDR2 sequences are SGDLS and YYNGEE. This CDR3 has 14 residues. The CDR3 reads CASSPHSWSGELFF. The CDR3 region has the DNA TGTGCCAGCAGCCCCCATTCTTGGAGCGGGGAGCTGTTTTTT. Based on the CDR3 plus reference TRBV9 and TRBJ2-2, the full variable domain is DSGVTQTPKHLITATGQRVTLRCSPRSGDLSVYWYQQSLDQGLQFLIQYYNGEERAKGNILERFSAQQFPDLHSELNLSSLELGDSALYFCASSPHSWSGELFFGEGSRLTVL.

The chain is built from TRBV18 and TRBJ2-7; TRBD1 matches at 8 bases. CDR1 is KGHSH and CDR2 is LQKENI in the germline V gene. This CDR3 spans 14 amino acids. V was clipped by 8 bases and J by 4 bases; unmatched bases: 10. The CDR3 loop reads CASHSQGAVYEQYF. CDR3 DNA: TGTGCCAGCCATTCCCAGGGGGCGGTTTACGAGCAGTACTTC. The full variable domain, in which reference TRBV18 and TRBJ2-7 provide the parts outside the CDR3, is NAGVMQNPRHLVRRRGQEARLRCSPMKGHSHVYWYRQLPEEGLKFMVYLQKENIIDESGMPKERFSAEFPKEGPSILRIQQVVRGDSAAYFCASHSQGAVYEQYFGPGTRLTVT.

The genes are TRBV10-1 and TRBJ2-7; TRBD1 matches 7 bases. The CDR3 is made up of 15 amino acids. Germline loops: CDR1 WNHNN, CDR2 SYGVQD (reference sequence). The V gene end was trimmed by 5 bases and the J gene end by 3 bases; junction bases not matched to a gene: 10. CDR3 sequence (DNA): TGCGCCAGCAGTCCGAAACAGGGGATTCACTACGAGCAGTACTTC. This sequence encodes CASSPKQGIHYEQYF.

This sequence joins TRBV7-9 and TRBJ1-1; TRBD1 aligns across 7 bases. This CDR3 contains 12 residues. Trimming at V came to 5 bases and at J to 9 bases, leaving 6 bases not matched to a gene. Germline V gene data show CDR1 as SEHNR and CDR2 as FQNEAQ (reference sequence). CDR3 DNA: TGTGCCAGCAGCCTGGGGACAGTCAAAGCTTTCTTT. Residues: CASSLGTVKAFF.

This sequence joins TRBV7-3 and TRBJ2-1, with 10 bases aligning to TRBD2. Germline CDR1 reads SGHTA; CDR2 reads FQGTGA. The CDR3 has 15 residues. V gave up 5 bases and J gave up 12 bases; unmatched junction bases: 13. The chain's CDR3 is CASSPGASGRRGQFF. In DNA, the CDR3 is TGTGCCAGCAGCCCCGGCGCTAGCGGGAGAAGGGGGCAGTTCTTC.

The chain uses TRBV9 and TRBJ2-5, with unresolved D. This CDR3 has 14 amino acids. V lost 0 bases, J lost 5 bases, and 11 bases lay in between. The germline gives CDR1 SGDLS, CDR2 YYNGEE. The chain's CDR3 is CASSVGFSGETQYF. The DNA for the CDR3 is TGTGCCAGCAGCGTAGGGTTTAGTGGTGAGACCCAGTACTTC.

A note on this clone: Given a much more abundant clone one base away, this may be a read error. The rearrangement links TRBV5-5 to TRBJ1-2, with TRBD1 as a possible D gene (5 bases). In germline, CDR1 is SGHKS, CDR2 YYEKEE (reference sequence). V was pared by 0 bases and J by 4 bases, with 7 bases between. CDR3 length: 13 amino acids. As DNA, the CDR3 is TGTGCCAGCAGCTTGGAACAGGCCTATGGCTACACCTTC. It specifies CASSLEQAYGYTF.

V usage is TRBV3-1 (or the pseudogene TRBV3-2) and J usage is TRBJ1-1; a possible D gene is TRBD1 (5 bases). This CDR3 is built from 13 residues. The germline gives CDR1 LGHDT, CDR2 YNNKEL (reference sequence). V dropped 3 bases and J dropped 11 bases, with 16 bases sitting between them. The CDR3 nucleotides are TGTGCCAGCAGCCAGGAGGGTGGGACGATGGCTTTCTTT. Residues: CASSQEGGTMAFF.

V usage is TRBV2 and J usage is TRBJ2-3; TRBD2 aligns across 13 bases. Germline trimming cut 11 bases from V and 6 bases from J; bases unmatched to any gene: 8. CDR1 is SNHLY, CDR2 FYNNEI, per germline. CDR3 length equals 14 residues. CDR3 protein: CAGSGTSGVDTQYF. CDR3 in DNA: TGTGCCGGGTCCGGGACTAGCGGGGTGGATACGCAGTATTTT.

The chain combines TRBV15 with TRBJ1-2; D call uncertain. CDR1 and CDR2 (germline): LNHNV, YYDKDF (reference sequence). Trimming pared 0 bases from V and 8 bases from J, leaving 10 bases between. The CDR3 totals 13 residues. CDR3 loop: CATSRDHTEGYTF. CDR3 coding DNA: TGTGCCACCAGCAGAGACCACACGGAGGGCTACACCTTC.

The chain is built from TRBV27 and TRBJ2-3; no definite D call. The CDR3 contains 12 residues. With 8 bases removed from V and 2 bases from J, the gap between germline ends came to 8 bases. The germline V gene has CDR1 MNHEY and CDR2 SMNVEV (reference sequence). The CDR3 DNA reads TGTGCCAGCGGCACACACACAGATACGCAGTATTTT. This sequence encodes CASGTHTDTQYF.

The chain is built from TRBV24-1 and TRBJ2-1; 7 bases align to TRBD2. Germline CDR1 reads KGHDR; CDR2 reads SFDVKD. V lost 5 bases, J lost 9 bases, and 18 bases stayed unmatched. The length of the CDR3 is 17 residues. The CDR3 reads CATSAELGVGGSGEQFF. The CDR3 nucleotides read TGTGCCACCAGTGCCGAGCTGGGAGTGGGGGGGTCGGGTGAGCAGTTCTTC.

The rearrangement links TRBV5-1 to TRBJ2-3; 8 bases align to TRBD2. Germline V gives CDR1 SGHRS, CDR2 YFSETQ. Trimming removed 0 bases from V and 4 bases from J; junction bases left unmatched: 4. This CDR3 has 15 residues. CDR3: CASSLAGGASDTQYF. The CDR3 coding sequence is TGCGCCAGCAGCTTGGCCGGGGGGGCCTCAGATACGCAGTATTTT.

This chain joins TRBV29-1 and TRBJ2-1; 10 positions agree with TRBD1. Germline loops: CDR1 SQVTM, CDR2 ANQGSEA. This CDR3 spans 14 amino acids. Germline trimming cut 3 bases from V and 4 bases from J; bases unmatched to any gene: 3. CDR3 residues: CSVDGTGAYNEQFF. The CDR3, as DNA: TGCAGCGTTGACGGGACAGGGGCATACAATGAGCAGTTCTTC.

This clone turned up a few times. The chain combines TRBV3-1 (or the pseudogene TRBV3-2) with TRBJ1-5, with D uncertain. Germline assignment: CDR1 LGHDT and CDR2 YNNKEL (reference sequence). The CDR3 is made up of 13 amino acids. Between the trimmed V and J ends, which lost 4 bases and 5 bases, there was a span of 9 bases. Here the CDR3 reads CASSRQPDQPQHF. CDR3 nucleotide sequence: TGTGCCAGCAGCCGCCAACCGGATCAGCCCCAGCATTTT.

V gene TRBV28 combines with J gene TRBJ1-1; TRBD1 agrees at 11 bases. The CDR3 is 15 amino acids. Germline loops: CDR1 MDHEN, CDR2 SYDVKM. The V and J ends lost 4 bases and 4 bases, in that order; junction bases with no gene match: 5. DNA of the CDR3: TGTGCCAGCAGTTCCCCCGGGACAGGGGGCACTGAAGCTTTCTTT. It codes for CASSSPGTGGTEAFF.

CDR3 coding DNA: TGTGCCAGCAGGTACACTAGCAATCAGCCCCAGCATTTT. Translated, it gives CASRYTSNQPQHF. This chain links TRBV2 with TRBJ1-5; D unresolved. The CDR3 runs 13 residues. In germline, CDR1 is SNHLY, CDR2 FYNNEI. The V end lost 6 bases, the J end lost 0 bases, and 6 bases lay between the germline ends.

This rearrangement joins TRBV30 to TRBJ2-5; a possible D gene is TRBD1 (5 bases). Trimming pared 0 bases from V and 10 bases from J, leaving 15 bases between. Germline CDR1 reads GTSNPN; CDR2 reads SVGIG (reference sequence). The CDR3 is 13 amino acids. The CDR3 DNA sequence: TGTGCCTGGAGTGTCCAACAGGAAGGTAACCAGTACTTC. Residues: CAWSVQQEGNQYF.

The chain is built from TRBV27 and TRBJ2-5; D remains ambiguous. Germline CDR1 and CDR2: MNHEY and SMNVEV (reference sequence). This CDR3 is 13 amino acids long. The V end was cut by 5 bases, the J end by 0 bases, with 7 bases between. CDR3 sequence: CASSPYNQETQYF. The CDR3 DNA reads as TGTGCCAGCAGTCCCTATAACCAAGAGACCCAGTACTTC.

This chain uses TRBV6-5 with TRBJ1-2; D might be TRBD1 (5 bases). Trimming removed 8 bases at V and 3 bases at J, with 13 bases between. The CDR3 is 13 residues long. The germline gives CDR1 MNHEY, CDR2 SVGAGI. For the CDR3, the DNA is TGTGCCAGCGCGCGACAGAGCCACTATGGCTACACCTTC. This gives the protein CASARQSHYGYTF.